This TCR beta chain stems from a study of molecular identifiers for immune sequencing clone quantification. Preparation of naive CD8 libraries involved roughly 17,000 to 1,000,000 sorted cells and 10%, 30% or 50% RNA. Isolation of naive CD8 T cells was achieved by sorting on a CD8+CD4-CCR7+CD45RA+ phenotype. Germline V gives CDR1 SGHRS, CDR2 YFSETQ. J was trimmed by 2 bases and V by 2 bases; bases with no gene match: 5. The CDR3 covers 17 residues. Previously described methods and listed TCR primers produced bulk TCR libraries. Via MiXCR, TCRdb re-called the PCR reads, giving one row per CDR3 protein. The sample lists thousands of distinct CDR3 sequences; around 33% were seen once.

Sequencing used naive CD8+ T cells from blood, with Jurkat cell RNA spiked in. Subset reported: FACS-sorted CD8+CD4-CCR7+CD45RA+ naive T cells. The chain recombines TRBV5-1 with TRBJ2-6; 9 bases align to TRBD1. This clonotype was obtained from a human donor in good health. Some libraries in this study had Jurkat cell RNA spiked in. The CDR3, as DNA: TGCGCCAGCAGCTTAAGGGACAGGGTTACTGGGGCCAACGTCCTGACTTTC. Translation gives CASSLRDRVTGANVLTF.